The present entry profiles one T cell receptor (beta chain) with its context. Antigen specificity is unknown. The table came from immunoSEQ multiplex PCR; TCRdb's copy has only in-frame clones and leaves some out. The profile covers approximately 180,000 clones, with approximately 90% appearing a single time and 5% to 7% taken by the ten largest. Germline CDR1 reads LGHDT; CDR2 reads YNNKEL (reference sequence). V was shortened by 4 bases and J by 4 bases, with 18 bases between the two germline ends. There are 16 residues in the CDR3. The sample comes from a study of T cell responses to AZD1222 COVID-19 vaccine. Study-level findings and limits: Sampled repertoires all dated from after the peak T cell response.

The sequencing used peripheral blood, collected on day 0 of AZD1222 vaccination. This clonotype was obtained from an adult in good health. The chain employs TRBV3-1 (or the pseudogene TRBV3-2) and TRBJ2-3; the D gene is possibly TRBD2 (6 bases). The CDR3 DNA reads TGTGCCAGCAGCCCCGGTCGGGTGTCGGGGGCAGATACGCAGTATTTT. Translation gives CASSPGRVSGADTQYF.